Shown below are 25 T cell receptor beta chains from a single sample sequenced in a study of T-cell memory formation after mild COVID-19. MiXCR was run by TCRdb on the 5' RACE reads, yielding one entry per CDR3 protein. The table records roughly 130,000 distinct CDR3 sequences, roughly 6% of them present only once. The source material was PBMCs or a T cell subset sorted from them (not recorded which). The receptors here all came from an adult woman who had mild COVID-19 (a few samples of this study predate the infection). Cell type and time point are not known.

This clonotype occurred many times. The chain combines TRBV5-5 with TRBJ1-2; 7 bases are shared with TRBD1. The CDR3 is made up of 16 amino acids. The germline CDR1 and CDR2 sequences are SGHKS and YYEKEE (reference sequence). Losses at the gene ends were 0 bases for V and 5 bases for J; bases not matched to a gene: 10. The CDR3 DNA follows: TGTGCCAGCAGCTTGGCCACGGGACAGCCTTTATATGGCTACACCTTC. Translation gives CASSLATGQPLYGYTF.

This clonotype occurred a few times. The chain joins TRBV3-2 to TRBJ2-1; the tabulated D call, TRBD2, remains unverified against the DNA. TRBV3-2 is assigned pseudogene status. The CDR3 is 19 amino acids. For the CDR3, the DNA is TGTGCCAGCAGCCAAGATGGGCGGCCGGGACTAGGACTTTGCAATGAGCAGTTCTTC. Translation gives CASSQDGRPGLGLCNEQFF.

The rearrangement joins TRBV7-9 to TRBJ2-3, with 11 nucleotides matching TRBD2. The CDR3 spans 15 residues. The V segment lost 4 bases and the J segment 9 bases; nucleotides outside the gene matches: 9. CDR1 SEHNR and CDR2 FQNEAQ come from the germline V gene (reference sequence). CDR3: CASSSLAGGPRTQYF. The CDR3 nucleotides read TGTGCCAGCAGCTCATTAGCGGGGGGGCCGAGAACGCAGTATTTT. The full variable domain, in which reference TRBV7-9 and TRBJ2-3 provide the parts outside the CDR3, is DTGVSQNPRHKITKRGQNVTFRCDPISEHNRLYWYRQTLGQGPEFLTYFQNEAQLEKSRLLSDRFSAERPKGSFSTLEIQRTEQGDSAMYLCASSSLAGGPRTQYFGPGTRLTVL.

Sample share makes this clonotype medium-sized. The J gene is TRBJ2-4, the V gene TRBV20-1; D remains ambiguous. Germline V gene sequence: CDR1 DFQATT, CDR2 SNEGSKA (reference sequence). Between the trimmed V and J ends, which lost 5 bases and 8 bases, there was a span of 16 bases. This CDR3 has 13 residues. The CDR3 sequence: CSASYTNADIQYF. The CDR3 DNA reads TGCAGTGCTTCCTACACGAACGCGGACATTCAGTACTTC.

This clonotype has a handful of counts. The CDR3 protein is CASSLSVTDTQYF. The CDR3 DNA sequence: TGTGCCAGCAGCTTGTCGGTCACAGATACGCAGTATTTT. The gene calls are TRBV7-3 and TRBJ2-3; D unresolved. Trimming removed 3 bases from V and 2 bases from J, with 6 bases in between. CDR1 is SGHTA, CDR2 FQGTGA, per germline. CDR3 size: 13 residues.

This sequence joins TRBV5-1 and TRBJ2-5, with D unclear. The germline V and J ends were trimmed by 5 bases and 3 bases, with 14 bases remaining between them. CDR1 and CDR2 (germline): SGHRS, YFSETQ. The CDR3 runs to 14 residues. The CDR3 bases are TGCGCCAGCAGTCTTCGAGAGAGCAAAGAGACCCAGTACTTC. Its translation: CASSLRESKETQYF.

The chain uses TRBV20-1 and TRBJ1-1; D is perhaps TRBD1 (6 bases). The germline CDR1 and CDR2 sequences are DFQATT and SNEGSKA (reference sequence). With 6 bases removed from V and 5 bases from J, the gap between germline ends came to 13 bases. The CDR3 has 12 residues. The CDR3 protein is CSAPGRGTEAFF. CDR3 nucleotides: TGCAGTGCGCCAGGGAGGGGGACTGAAGCTTTCTTT.

This clonotype has a handful of counts. The genes are TRBV3-1 and TRBJ1-2; TRBD1 might be the D (5 bases). From germline, CDR1 is LGHDT and CDR2 YNNKEL (reference sequence). Trimming removed 4 bases at V and 2 bases at J, with 17 bases between. The CDR3 spans 16 residues. The CDR3 is CASSPYHRGRNYGYTF. CDR3 nucleotide sequence: TGTGCCAGCAGCCCGTACCACCGGGGGAGAAACTATGGCTACACCTTC.

The chain is built from TRBV12-3 or TRBV12-4 and TRBJ2-2; D might be TRBD1 or TRBD2, each matching 5 bases. The V end was cut by 6 bases, the J end by 1 base, with 12 bases between. This CDR3 spans 15 amino acids. This CDR3 is CASRLGVLNTGELFF. The DNA of the CDR3 is TGTGCCAGCAGATTGGGGGTTTTGAACACCGGGGAGCTGTTTTTT.

The chain employs TRBV9 and TRBJ1-1; perhaps TRBD1 as D (5 bases). This CDR3 is 15 amino acids long. Germline values: CDR1 SGDLS, CDR2 YYNGEE. V was pared by 0 bases and J by 4 bases, with 13 bases between. CDR3 amino acids: CASSVDLIGVTEAFF. CDR3 DNA sequence: TGTGCCAGCAGCGTAGATTTAATAGGGGTCACTGAAGCTTTCTTT. Variable domain in full (rest from reference TRBV9 and TRBJ1-1): DSGVTQTPKHLITATGQRVTLRCSPRSGDLSVYWYQQSLDQGLQFLIQYYNGEERAKGNILERFSAQQFPDLHSELNLSSLELGDSALYFCASSVDLIGVTEAFFGQGTRLTVV.

This clonotype has only a few counts. The rearrangement links TRBV25-1 to TRBJ2-4, with D possibly TRBD1 on 7 matching bases. CDR1 and CDR2 from the germline V gene are MGHDK and SYGVNS. The CDR3 spans 23 residues. Trimming took 0 bases from V and 0 from J, leaving 30 bases between them. The CDR3 loop is CASSEYSTEEGASLALAKNIQYF. In DNA form, the CDR3 reads TGTGCCAGCAGTGAATATAGCACTGAGGAGGGGGCGTCCCTTGCCTTAGCCAAAAACATTCAGTACTTC.

As DNA, the CDR3 is TGTGCCAGCAGCTTAGGCGGAGGGTCCTCGATTTACTACGAGCAGTACTTC. This sequence encodes CASSLGGGSSIYYEQYF. The chain links TRBV11-2 to TRBJ2-7; D is perhaps TRBD2 (6 bases). Trimming stripped 1 base from V and 3 bases from J, with 19 bases between. This CDR3 spans 17 amino acids. CDR1 is SGHAT and CDR2 is FQNNGV in the germline V gene.

This clonotype was seen a few times. The V gene is TRBV3-1, the J gene TRBJ1-2; D not certain. This CDR3 comprises 15 residues. V dropped 0 bases and J dropped 6 bases, with 14 bases sitting between them. Germline V CDR1 and CDR2: LGHDT, YNNKEL (reference sequence). The CDR3: CASSQDPHSEDGYTF. DNA for the CDR3: TGTGCCAGCAGCCAAGACCCCCACAGTGAAGATGGCTACACCTTC.

The table lists this clonotype with many counts. The chain is built from TRBV7-3 and TRBJ1-2, with 10 positions matching TRBD1. J lost 8 bases, V lost 3 bases, and 3 bases had no gene match. CDR3 length: 13 residues. In germline, CDR1 is SGHTA, CDR2 FQGTGA. The CDR3 DNA is TGTGCCAGCAGCTTCGGGGACAGGGGCGGCTACACCTTC. It is translated as CASSFGDRGGYTF.

This clonotype was counted many times. The V gene is TRBV5-1, the J gene TRBJ1-1; D perhaps matches TRBD1 (6 bases). The length of the CDR3 is 12 residues. Germline loops: CDR1 SGHRS, CDR2 YFSETQ. Deletions cut 0 bases from V and 10 bases from J, with 10 bases between. The CDR3, as DNA: TGCGCCAGCAGCTTGGATGGACAGCTAGCTTTCTTT. The encoded protein is CASSLDGQLAFF.

This clonotype was counted many times. The J gene is TRBJ1-1, the V gene TRBV5-1, with 8 bases matching TRBD1. CDR1 SGHRS and CDR2 YFSETQ come from the germline V gene. The CDR3 has 14 residues. With 0 bases clipped from V and 4 bases from J, the junction kept 2 bases outside the gene matches. The CDR3 bases are TGCGCCAGCAGCTTGGAGCAGGGGGCCACTGAAGCTTTCTTT. Its protein is CASSLEQGATEAFF.

This clonotype appeared many times. The chain links TRBV7-9 to TRBJ1-4, with 10 bases identical to TRBD1. Germline V gene lookup returns CDR1 SEHNR and CDR2 FQNEAQ (reference sequence). This CDR3 comprises 14 residues. Losses at the gene ends were 6 bases for V and 5 bases for J; bases not matched to a gene: 3. Here the CDR3 reads CASSPGQGNEKLFF. The CDR3 DNA is TGTGCCAGCAGTCCGGGACAGGGGAATGAAAAACTGTTTTTT.

V is TRBV13 and J is TRBJ2-7; D is uncertain. The CDR3 runs to 15 residues. V gave up 0 bases and J gave up 3 bases, with 12 bases separating them. The V gene's germline CDR1 is PRHDT and CDR2 FYEKMQ (reference sequence). CDR3 sequence reads: CASSLGQQVSYEQYF. For the CDR3, the DNA is TGTGCCAGCAGCTTAGGCCAACAAGTCAGCTACGAGCAGTACTTC.

This chain joins TRBV3-1 and TRBJ1-1, with no clear D. Germline V gene sequence: CDR1 LGHDT, CDR2 YNNKEL (reference sequence). Trimming took 2 bases from V and 3 from J, leaving 10 bases between them. This CDR3 region has 14 residues. The CDR3 DNA reads as TGTGCCAGCAGCCAACGTGGTGGAGACACTGAAGCTTTCTTT. Its protein is CASSQRGGDTEAFF.

This clonotype counts as medium-sized. Written as DNA, the CDR3 is TGTGCCAGCAGCTTAGTTGGGGGCGTCTACGAGCAGTACTTC. Protein product: CASSLVGGVYEQYF. The chain joins TRBV7-2 to TRBJ2-7; a possible D gene is TRBD1 (6 bases). The CDR3 totals 14 residues. CDR1 is SGHTA, CDR2 FQGNSA, per germline. Trimming removed 1 base from V and 3 bases from J, with 10 bases in between. Filled out from reference TRBV7-2 and TRBJ2-7, the complete variable domain reads GAGVSQSPSNKVTEKGKDVELRCDPISGHTALYWYRQSLGQGLEFLIYFQGNSAPDKSGLPSDRFSAERTGGSVSTLTIQRTQQEDSAVYLCASSLVGGVYEQYFGPGTRLTVT.

This rearrangement joins TRBV7-2 to TRBJ2-2, with D perhaps matching TRBD2 (6 bases). The CDR3 has 15 residues. CDR1 and CDR2 from the germline V gene are SGHTA and FQGNSA. Between the trimmed V and J ends, which lost 1 base and 4 bases, there was a span of 10 bases. DNA of the CDR3: TGTGCCAGCAGCTTAGGGGGAGGTCCCACCGGGGAGCTGTTTTTT. Translating it yields CASSLGGGPTGELFF.

The rearrangement uses TRBV7-2 and TRBJ2-3; TRBD2 aligns across 11 bases. CDR1 is SGHTA and CDR2 is FQGNSA in the germline V gene. The CDR3 has 16 residues. Trimming removed 5 bases from V and 2 bases from J; junction bases left unmatched: 6. Here the CDR3 reads CASSTGTSGYTDTQYF. As DNA, the CDR3 is TGTGCCAGCAGCACAGGGACTAGCGGTTACACAGATACGCAGTATTTT.

This clonotype has ten or more counts. The V gene is TRBV9, the J gene TRBJ2-2; no clear D. The V end lost 0 bases, the J end lost 5 bases, and 2 bases lay between the germline ends. In germline, CDR1 is SGDLS, CDR2 YYNGEE. CDR3 length: 12 residues. CDR3 amino acids: CASSVGTGELFF. The CDR3 coding sequence is TGTGCCAGCAGCGTAGGGACCGGGGAGCTGTTTTTT. The complete variable domain, with remaining parts taken from reference TRBV9 and TRBJ2-2, reads DSGVTQTPKHLITATGQRVTLRCSPRSGDLSVYWYQQSLDQGLQFLIQYYNGEERAKGNILERFSAQQFPDLHSELNLSSLELGDSALYFCASSVGTGELFFGEGSRLTVL.

The CDR3: CASSVEGRDHQPQHF. The CDR3 nucleotides are TGTGCCAGCAGCGTAGAGGGCAGGGACCATCAGCCCCAGCATTTT. The chain uses TRBV9 and TRBJ1-5; weak D call: TRBD1 (5 bases). Deletions cut 0 bases from V and 5 bases from J, with 12 bases between. The CDR3 is 15 residues long. Per germline, CDR1 SGDLS and CDR2 YYNGEE.

This clonotype has a handful of counts. The CDR3 is CSAREGGENEQFF. The CDR3 DNA sequence: TGCAGTGCTAGAGAGGGGGGGGAGAATGAGCAGTTCTTC. The chain joins TRBV20-1 to TRBJ2-1; 7 positions agree with TRBD2. This CDR3 has 13 amino acids. The germline V gene has CDR1 DFQATT and CDR2 SNEGSKA (reference sequence). V lost 0 bases and J lost 7; bases outside the gene matches: 3.